This TCR beta chain is from a study of CD8+ T cells in alopecia areata. Study findings and constraints: Possibly as an HLA-related effect, TCR sharing across patients appeared less clear than in mice.

This clone was found a few times. Its cognate antigen is unknown. RNA extraction was followed by reverse transcription into cDNA, which acted as the sequencing template. Sequencing was performed with immunoSEQ multiplex PCR; in TCRdb, only in-frame clones are kept and a portion is missing. This table has 150,000 or so clones, over 45% appearing once. Alopecia areata patients provided lesional scalp punch biopsies and peripheral blood. Trimming pared 9 bases from V and 15 bases from J, leaving 25 bases between. Looked up from germline, CDR1 is SGHRS and CDR2 is YFSETQ. CDR3 size: 13 residues. This TCR derives from a human donor with alopecia areata. The rearrangement links TRBV5-1 to TRBJ2-1; D might be TRBD1 (6 bases). What was sequenced was CD4+ T cells sorted from blood. CDR3 region: CATRAGVDTSWFF. The CDR3 nucleotides are TGCGCCACCCGAGCAGGGGTCGATACCAGTTGGTTCTTC.